This TCR beta chain was obtained from a study of blood T cell repertoires in COVID-19 (TCRdb year 2020). As for the study more broadly: Samples from collaborators originated in the United States, Italy and Spain and spanned both the acute and convalescent phases of COVID-19. Sample metadata almost always included a de-identified subject ID, COVID-19 status, age in years and sex. Deeply sampled blood TCRbeta repertoires from subjects exposed to, actively infected with, or recovered from COVID-19 were included in the dataset. Where HLA class I and class II types were available, the types were taken from metadata supplied by the sample provider, not from assay-based typing. The repertoires were made available in a free public database intended to serve as a resource for research on the immune response to SARS-CoV-2. The samples were drawn from the first 160 participants of the ongoing ImmuneRACE study and from about 1,200 subjects provided by 6 global collaborators. The prospective study material was composed of cDNA or gDNA derived from T cells, B-cell-depleted T cells, or PBMCs.

Inclusive of the bounding cysteine and phenylalanine, the CDR3 is 14 residues long. The entry retains the CDR3 DNA only, 42 bases that are in frame from base 1. CDR1 GTSNPN and CDR2 SVGIG were looked up in the germline V gene (reference sequence). The germline ends are 9 bases apart after V is trimmed by 4 bases and J by 0 bases. Each collaborating institution followed its own protocols to collect whole blood in K2EDTA tubes. Collaborator samples were shipped for TCRbeta analysis as frozen whole blood, isolated PBMCs, or DNA extracted from either sample type. TCRbeta CDR3 regions were amplified from genomic DNA by means of the immunoSEQ Assay, a bias-controlled multiplex PCR. The authors' analysis ran thus. Nucleated cell counts per sample were estimated from amplification of reference gene primers within the assay. Sequence reads were collapsed and filtered to measure the absolute abundance of every unique TCRbeta CDR3 rearrangement. For each sample, productive Simpson clonality was calculated as the square root of Simpson's diversity index over productive rearrangements. TCRdb carries this immuneACCESS record with in-frame sequences only. Its versions omit some clonotypes, under half of them owing to an unresolved V gene in the studies checked, with the rest unexplained. The V and J calls and clone size come from that table; D and trimming were worked out from the DNA. A total of roughly 20,000 clones appear in this sample, around 89% of them only once. The ten largest clones represent 25% to 30% of the sample.

Points on this clone: Its antigen target is currently unknown. Base qualities are not recorded, but no much larger clone differs from it by a single base.

Overall results and qualifications from the work: Clinical and demographic metadata were provided uncurated, with the amount varying by source and participant.

Sequences were obtained from peripheral blood. The V gene is TRBV30 and the J gene is TRBJ1-4; the D gene lacks a confident call. The sequence derives from a human donor with active COVID-19. The donor label of this sample is uncertain. The CDR3: CAWKHGATNEKLFF. Read as DNA, the sequence is TGTGCCTGGAAACACGGGGCAACTAATGAAAAACTGTTTTTT.